Presented here are 4 T cell receptor beta chains from one specimen sequenced in a study of T cell repertoires in cytomegalovirus infection (dated by TCRdb to between 2018 and 2020). Data came from an Illumina HiSeq 1500. Starting from the raw public reads, TCRdb applied fastp trimming at Q25, assembled clones with MiXCR and retained in-frame beta chains. Under each unique CDR3 protein, matching rows form one entry showing the most common genes and DNA. This sample holds fewer than 700,000 distinct CDR3 sequences; roughly 26% were observed only once. The ten largest clonotypes hold around 7.6% of the sample. Sequencing was done on a sample of CD8+ T cells from PBMCs. The receptors were sampled from a human donor in good health (CMV status not recorded). Some clones in this sample may be carry-over from other donors' samples.

This clonotype showed up just a few times. The V gene is TRBV14, the J gene TRBJ2-7, with D uncertain. The CDR3 consists of 11 residues. The germline V gene has CDR1 SGHDN and CDR2 FVKESK. Trimming cost V 3 bases and J 6 bases, with 6 bases left between them. The CDR3, as DNA: TGTGCCAGCAGCCATGGCCTCGAGCAGTACTTC. Protein sequence: CASSHGLEQYF. The complete variable domain, with remaining parts taken from reference TRBV14 and TRBJ2-7, reads EAGVTQFPSHSVIEKGQTVTLRCDPISGHDNLYWYRRVMGKEIKFLLHFVKESKQDESGMPNNRFLAERTGGTYSTLKVQPAELEDSGVYFCASSHGLEQYFGPGTRLTVT.

This clonotype was recorded a few times. This chain joins TRBV6-5 and TRBJ1-2; 7 bases line up with TRBD1. V shed 3 bases and J 9 bases; nucleotides not matched to a gene: 10. The CDR3 runs 14 residues. In germline, CDR1 is MNHEY, CDR2 SVGAGI. This CDR3 is CASSYDRAGNSYTF. DNA for the CDR3: TGTGCCAGCAGTTATGACAGGGCGGGTAATAGCTACACCTTC.

V usage is TRBV12-3 or TRBV12-4 and J usage is TRBJ1-4; 8 bases are a match to TRBD1. This CDR3 comprises 16 residues. V shed 5 bases, J shed 7 bases, and the junction held 12 bases outside the gene matches. CDR3 loop: CASSPQTGASGEKLFF. The CDR3 DNA is TGTGCCAGCAGTCCTCAGACAGGGGCCAGTGGTGAAAAACTGTTTTTT.

At least ten counts were recorded for this clonotype. The chain is built from TRBV7-2 and TRBJ1-1; D gene uncertain. The CDR3 is made up of 16 amino acids. V lost 2 bases and J 7 bases, leaving 20 bases between the germline ends. Germline-derived CDR1 and CDR2 are SGHTA and FQGNSA. CDR3 nucleotide sequence: TGTGCCAGCAGCTTAAGGGTTCACGGATTGGAAGGTGAAGCTTTCTTT. It yields the protein CASSLRVHGLEGEAFF.